This TCR beta chain was sequenced for a study of control samples from healthy donors and cancer patients. This CDR3 has 14 amino acids. The V gene lost 7 bases and the J gene lost 9 bases, with 21 bases spanning the gap. Germline assignment: CDR1 MNHEY and CDR2 SVGAGI. This table comes from immunoSEQ multiplex PCR, and its TCRdb copy is limited to in-frame clones, with some not included. The table records 170,000 or so clones, approximately 94% of them present only once. The gene calls are TRBV6-5 and TRBJ1-1; D might be TRBD1 (5 bases). The specimen was blood. This TCR came from a woman in her late teens or twenties in good health. CDR3 nucleotide sequence: TGTGCCAGCACCTCCCTAGAGGGGCAGACTAAAGCTTTCTTT. This gives the protein CASTSLEGQTKAFF.